The rows below give T cell receptor beta chains drawn from one sample of a study of blood T cells in healthy people across ages. TCRdb ran MiXCR on the 5' RACE reads and lists one entry per CDR3 protein. The sample consists of about 580,000 distinct CDR3 sequences, around 48% of them appearing once. Sequencing used blood. The receptors originated from a man older than 75 in good health. The CDR3 runs from the conserved cysteine through the conserved F or W. A D gene is named only where the DNA matches it firmly. Clone size is not always given. Where it is, it says once, few, many or a class for expanded clones.

d_call: TRBD2; j_call: TRBJ2-3; v_call: TRBV7-6; clone_size: few; cdr3_nt: TGTGCCAGCAGCCCTAGTGGGACTAGGACCACAGATACGCAGTATTTT; cdr3_aa: CASSPSGTRTTDTQYF
d_call: -; j_call: TRBJ2-1; v_call: TRBV14; clone_size: few; cdr3_nt: TGTGCCAGCAGCCAAGAATGGAGTACTTACAATGAGCAGTTCTTC; cdr3_aa: CASSQEWSTYNEQFF
d_call: -; j_call: TRBJ2-3; v_call: TRBV7-2; clone_size: few; cdr3_nt: TGTGCCAGCAGCTTAGGGGGGGGACAGACCACAGATACGCAGTATTTT; cdr3_aa: CASSLGGGQTTDTQYF
d_call: -; j_call: TRBJ2-1; v_call: TRBV7-7; clone_size: -; cdr3_nt: TGTGCTAGCAGCTTAGCGGGACAGGGTCTTGGGAGTGAGCAGTTCTTC; cdr3_aa: CASSLAGQGLGSEQFF
d_call: -; j_call: TRBJ2-7; v_call: TRBV5-1; clone_size: few; cdr3_nt: TGCGCCAGCAAAACAGGGTCGTCCTACGAGCAGTACTTC; cdr3_aa: CASKTGSSYEQYF
d_call: -; j_call: TRBJ1-6; v_call: TRBV6-6; clone_size: many; cdr3_nt: TGTGCCAGCAGTTACTCGAGTCTTGGGGATTCACCCCTCCACTTT; cdr3_aa: CASSYSSLGDSPLHF
d_call: TRBD1; j_call: TRBJ1-1; v_call: TRBV6-6; clone_size: many; cdr3_nt: TGTGCCAGCAGTTACCCAGGGGGCGAAACTGAAGCTTTCTTT; cdr3_aa: CASSYPGGETEAFF
d_call: -; j_call: TRBJ2-7; v_call: TRBV10-2; clone_size: -; cdr3_nt: TGCGCCAGCAGGGACCGTTCAACCTCCTACGAGCAGTACTTC; cdr3_aa: CASRDRSTSYEQYF
d_call: -; j_call: TRBJ1-2; v_call: TRBV6-6; clone_size: few; cdr3_nt: TGTGCCAGCAGTTACCCGGGGGGGAACTATGGCTACACCTTC; cdr3_aa: CASSYPGGNYGYTF
d_call: -; j_call: TRBJ2-7; v_call: TRBV6-5; clone_size: many; cdr3_nt: TGTGCCAGCAGTGACGGCGGGAACTACGAGCAGTACTTC; cdr3_aa: CASSDGGNYEQYF
d_call: TRBD2; j_call: TRBJ2-7; v_call: TRBV20-1; clone_size: -; cdr3_nt: TGCAGTGCTAGACTAGCGGCGGCGTACAATGAGCAGTACTTC; cdr3_aa: CSARLAAAYNEQYF
d_call: TRBD2; j_call: TRBJ2-1; v_call: TRBV7-3; clone_size: -; cdr3_nt: TGTGCCAGCAGCCTCCGACTAGCGGGAGTGGATGAGCAGTTCTTC; cdr3_aa: CASSLRLAGVDEQFF
d_call: TRBD1; j_call: TRBJ1-4; v_call: TRBV6-5; clone_size: -; cdr3_nt: TGTGCCAGCAGACCCCGACAGGGGTTAGGTGAAAAACTGTTTTTT; cdr3_aa: CASRPRQGLGEKLFF
d_call: -; j_call: TRBJ2-7; v_call: TRBV14; clone_size: -; cdr3_nt: TGTGCCAGCAGCCAAGGCCGAGCGGGCGGTTACGAGCAGTACTTC; cdr3_aa: CASSQGRAGGYEQYF
d_call: -; j_call: TRBJ2-1; v_call: TRBV24-1; clone_size: -; cdr3_nt: TGTGCCACCAGTGCCCAGACCCGGACAAAATTCAATGAGCAGTTCTTC; cdr3_aa: CATSAQTRTKFNEQFF
d_call: -; j_call: TRBJ1-2; v_call: TRBV6-5; clone_size: -; cdr3_nt: TGTGCCAGCAGTTACAGTCAGGGGTCTAACTATGGCTACACCTTC; cdr3_aa: CASSYSQGSNYGYTF
d_call: -; j_call: TRBJ2-5; v_call: TRBV6-6; clone_size: few; cdr3_nt: TGTGCCAGCAGTGACTGGGACTCGCAAGAGACCCAGTACTTC; cdr3_aa: CASSDWDSQETQYF
d_call: TRBD1; j_call: TRBJ1-2; v_call: TRBV6-6; clone_size: many; cdr3_nt: TGTGCCAGTACCGGGACAGGGGGCTCCAACTATGGCTACACCTTC; cdr3_aa: CASTGTGGSNYGYTF
d_call: TRBD1; j_call: TRBJ2-5; v_call: TRBV7-2; clone_size: -; cdr3_nt: TGTGCCAGCAGCTCTTATCGACCACAGGGGAATGAGCAGTACTTC; cdr3_aa: CASSSYRPQGNEQYF
d_call: TRBD2; j_call: TRBJ2-5; v_call: TRBV29-1; clone_size: -; cdr3_nt: TGCAGCGTTGTGGGGACGGGAGGGAGGAAAGAGCAGTACTTC; cdr3_aa: CSVVGTGGRKEQYF